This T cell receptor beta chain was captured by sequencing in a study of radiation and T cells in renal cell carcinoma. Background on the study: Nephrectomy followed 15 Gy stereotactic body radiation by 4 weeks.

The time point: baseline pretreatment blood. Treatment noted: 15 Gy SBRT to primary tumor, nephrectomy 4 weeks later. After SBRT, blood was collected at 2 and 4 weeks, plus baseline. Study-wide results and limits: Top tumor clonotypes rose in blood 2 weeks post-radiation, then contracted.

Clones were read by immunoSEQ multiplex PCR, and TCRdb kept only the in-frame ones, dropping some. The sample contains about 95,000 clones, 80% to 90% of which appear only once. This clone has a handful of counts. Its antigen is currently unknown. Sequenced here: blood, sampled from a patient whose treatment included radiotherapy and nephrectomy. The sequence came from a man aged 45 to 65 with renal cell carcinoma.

CDR3 in DNA: TGTGCCTCTACTCTGGGTAGCGGGGGCACAGATACGCAGTATTTT. This sequence encodes CASTLGSGGTDTQYF. The rearrangement joins TRBV30 to TRBJ2-3; 8 bases are a match to TRBD2. The germline gives CDR1 GTSNPN, CDR2 SVGIG (reference sequence). With 7 bases clipped from V and 1 base from J, the junction kept 10 bases outside the gene matches. The CDR3 contains 15 residues.